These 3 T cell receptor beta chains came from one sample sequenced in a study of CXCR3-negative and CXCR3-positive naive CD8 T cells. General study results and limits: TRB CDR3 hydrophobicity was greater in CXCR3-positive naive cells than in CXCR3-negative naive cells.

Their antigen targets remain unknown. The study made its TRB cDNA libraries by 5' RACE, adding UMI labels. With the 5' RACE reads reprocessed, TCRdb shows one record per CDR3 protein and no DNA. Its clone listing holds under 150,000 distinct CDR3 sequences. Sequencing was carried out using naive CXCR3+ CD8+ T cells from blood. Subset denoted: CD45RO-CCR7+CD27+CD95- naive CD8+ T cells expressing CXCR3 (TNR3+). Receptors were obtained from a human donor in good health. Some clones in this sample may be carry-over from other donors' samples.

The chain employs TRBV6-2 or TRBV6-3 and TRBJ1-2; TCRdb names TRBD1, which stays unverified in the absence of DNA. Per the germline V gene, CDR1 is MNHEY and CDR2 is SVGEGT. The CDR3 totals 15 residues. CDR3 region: CASRARTDIDYGYTF.

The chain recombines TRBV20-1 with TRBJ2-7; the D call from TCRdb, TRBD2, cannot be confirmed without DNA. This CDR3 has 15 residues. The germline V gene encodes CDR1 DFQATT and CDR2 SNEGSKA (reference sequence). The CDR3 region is CSARDIASGTYEQYF.

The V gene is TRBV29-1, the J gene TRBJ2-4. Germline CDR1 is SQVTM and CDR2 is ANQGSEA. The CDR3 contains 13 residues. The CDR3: CSARPDGKNIQYF.